The clone carrying this T cell receptor (beta chain) was observed a few times. Antigen unknown. This entry belongs to a study of cytomegalovirus exposure and HLA in healthy donors. When sampled, the donors appeared nominally healthy, though they likely had unrecorded immune exposures. Both 60 Vbeta primers and 13 Jbeta primers went into the PCR. Sequencing was performed with immunoSEQ multiplex PCR; in TCRdb, only in-frame clones are kept and a portion is missing. This table holds around 75,000 clones, approximately 80% found once. General study results and limits: In an earlier analysis, productive rearrangement rates for most beta V segments clustered near 87% or 30%. Sequencing artifact likely explains a cluster of highly shared sequence variants. Across all donors, roughly uniform sequencing depth was an assumption of the presence/absence analyses.

The specimen sequenced was PBMCs. The receptor's source is a man in his forties or fifties in good health and CMV-seronegative.

As DNA, the CDR3 is TGCGCCAGCAGTGCTTTACAGGGTTCTTACGAGCAGTACTTC. It translates to CASSALQGSYEQYF. The gene calls are TRBV5-1 and TRBJ2-5, with a possible D match to TRBD1 (6 bases). Matching the DNA end better, TRBJ2-7 makes the J call doubtful. The CDR3 contains 14 residues. CDR1 SGHRS and CDR2 YFSETQ come from the germline V gene.